This passage covers 25 T cell receptor beta chains from one sample sequenced in a study of T-cell memory formation after mild COVID-19. Via MiXCR, TCRdb re-called the 5' RACE reads, giving one row per CDR3 protein. The sample yields just under 550,000 distinct CDR3 sequences, 20% seen once. Sequences were obtained from PBMCs or a T cell subset sorted from them (not recorded which). The receptors shown here come from an adult woman who had mild COVID-19 (a few samples of this study predate the infection). Cell type and time point are not known.

The chain links TRBV4-1 to TRBJ1-6, with D uncertain. V was shortened by 0 bases and J by 13 bases, with 10 bases between the two germline ends. Germline CDR1 MGHRA, CDR2 YSYEKL. This CDR3 contains 13 residues. For the CDR3, the DNA is TGCGCCAGCAGCCAAGATGCGAGGGATCCCCTCCACTTT. Amino acids: CASSQDARDPLHF.

V and J are TRBV10-3 and TRBJ2-1; TRBD2 matches 11 bases. The germline V gene encodes CDR1 ENHRY and CDR2 SYGVKD. The CDR3 runs 15 residues. Trimming cost V 10 bases and J 4 bases; bases outside gene matches: 9. CDR3 region: CATAYSGGAYNEQFF. CDR3 nucleotides: TGTGCCACCGCCTATAGCGGGGGGGCATACAATGAGCAGTTCTTC.

This clonotype was counted at least ten times. The chain recombines TRBV12-3 or TRBV12-4 with TRBJ2-3; D ambiguous. Trimming cost V 1 base and J 1 base, with 6 bases left between them. The CDR3 is 14 residues long. CDR3 coding DNA: TGTGCCAGCAGTTTAGGGACCGGCACAGATACGCAGTATTTT. It specifies CASSLGTGTDTQYF.

This clonotype was seen only a few times. The V and J genes are TRBV20-1 and TRBJ1-1; D is uncertain. The CDR3 covers 13 residues. In germline, CDR1 is DFQATT, CDR2 SNEGSKA (reference sequence). V gave up 3 bases and J gave up 6 bases, with 14 bases separating them. The chain's CDR3 is CSASPGLAAEAFF. CDR3 in DNA: TGCAGTGCTAGTCCCGGACTGGCCGCTGAAGCTTTCTTT.

The V and J genes are TRBV7-3 and TRBJ2-3; maybe TRBD1 (6 bases). V dropped 2 bases and J dropped 5 bases, with 14 bases sitting between them. The germline V gene encodes CDR1 SGHTA and CDR2 FQGTGA. The CDR3 covers 15 residues. CDR3: CASSLDGQGRDTQYF. The CDR3 region has the DNA TGTGCCAGCAGCTTAGATGGTCAGGGGCGAGATACGCAGTATTTT.

This clonotype was detected many times. This chain joins TRBV7-9 and TRBJ2-7; maybe TRBD2 (6 bases). Between the trimmed V and J ends, which lost 5 bases and 2 bases, there was a span of 19 bases. CDR1 is SEHNR, CDR2 FQNEAQ, per germline (reference sequence). The CDR3 contains 16 residues. The CDR3 nucleotides are TGTGCCAGCAGCCTACTAACTAGCTCCGGAACCTACGAGCAGTACTTC. Residues: CASSLLTSSGTYEQYF.

The sample holds a few counts of this clonotype. The rearrangement uses TRBV12-3 or TRBV12-4 and TRBJ2-5, with D unresolved. This CDR3 region has 15 residues. V lost 6 bases and J 5 bases, leaving 19 bases between the germline ends. CDR3 sequence reads: CASSPGFSAGETQYF. In nucleotides, the CDR3 is TGTGCCAGCAGCCCTGGGTTTTCGGCCGGGGAGACCCAGTACTTC.

The sample holds a few counts of this clonotype. The chain combines TRBV7-9 with TRBJ2-1; 7 positions match TRBD2. This CDR3 is built from 15 residues. Trimming cost V 5 bases and J 3 bases; bases outside gene matches: 7. Germline V lookup: CDR1 SEHNR, CDR2 FQNEAQ (reference sequence). CDR3 sequence reads: CASSPTSVYYNEQFF. CDR3 in DNA: TGTGCCAGCAGCCCTACTAGCGTCTACTACAATGAGCAGTTCTTC.

This clonotype was counted only a few times. This chain links TRBV7-2 with TRBJ2-7; weak D call: TRBD2 (6 bases). Trimming left V 4 bases short and J 2 bases short, with 12 bases between. The germline gives CDR1 SGHTA, CDR2 FQGNSA. The CDR3 length is 14 residues. CDR3 DNA sequence: TGTGCCAGCAGCTCGGACTATTCTACCTACGAGCAGTACTTC. It specifies CASSSDYSTYEQYF.

This clonotype was seen many times. The genes are TRBV7-6 and TRBJ2-5, with D maybe TRBD2 (5 bases). Trimming shortened V by 5 bases and J by 5 bases, and 15 bases separated the two germline ends. The CDR3 is 14 amino acids. Germline assignment: CDR1 SGHVS and CDR2 FNYEAQ. The DNA for the CDR3 is TGTGCCAGCAGCCTAGGACTGCCATGGGAGACCCAGTACTTC. Amino acids: CASSLGLPWETQYF.

V gene TRBV12-3 or TRBV12-4 combines with J gene TRBJ1-5, with D uncertain. The V gene lost 3 bases and the J gene lost 1 base, with 4 bases spanning the gap. The CDR3 covers 13 residues. The CDR3 reads CASSFLSNQPQHF. The CDR3 bases are TGTGCCAGCAGTTTTCTGAGCAATCAGCCCCAGCATTTT.

The genes are TRBV20-1 and TRBJ1-2, with D possibly being TRBD1 (5 bases). Germline V lookup: CDR1 DFQATT, CDR2 SNEGSKA (reference sequence). The ends were cut back, 2 bases at V and 6 bases at J, with 13 bases in the middle. This CDR3 has 13 residues. CDR3 sequence reads: CSARSREGNGYTF. CDR3 in DNA: TGCAGTGCTAGATCCAGGGAGGGCAATGGCTACACCTTC.

This chain joins TRBV28 and TRBJ2-5, with no clear D. The CDR3 covers 12 residues. Germline V gene lookup returns CDR1 MDHEN and CDR2 SYDVKM. The V end lost 3 bases, the J end lost 5 bases, and 7 bases lay between the germline ends. CDR3 DNA sequence: TGTGCCAGCAGTTTGCTTGCGGAGACCCAGTACTTC. Translated: CASSLLAETQYF.

This rearrangement joins TRBV29-1 to TRBJ2-1; 9 bases align to TRBD1. This CDR3 comprises 12 residues. Germline V lookup: CDR1 SQVTM, CDR2 ANQGSEA. Trimming removed 5 bases from V and 7 bases from J; junction bases left unmatched: 3. Here the CDR3 reads CSVRQGGNEQFF. The CDR3 DNA reads as TGCAGCGTTCGACAGGGGGGGAATGAGCAGTTCTTC.

This clonotype was detected ten times or more. This chain joins TRBV29-1 and TRBJ2-1; TRBD2 is a possible D gene (5 bases). The CDR3 has 13 residues. Between the trimmed V and J ends, which lost 4 bases and 0 bases, there was a span of 7 bases. In germline, CDR1 is SQVTM, CDR2 ANQGSEA. The CDR3 here is CSVARGSYNEQFF. As DNA, the CDR3 is TGCAGCGTTGCTCGGGGCTCCTACAATGAGCAGTTCTTC.

V usage is TRBV5-5 and J usage is TRBJ1-2, with TRBD1 identical over 8 bases. CDR1 SGHKS and CDR2 YYEKEE come from the germline V gene (reference sequence). This CDR3 comprises 16 residues. The trim removed 0 bases at V and 4 bases at J, leaving 8 bases unmatched. CDR3 in DNA: TGTGCCAGCAGCTTGGTGGCGACAGGGGCCTTCTATGGCTACACCTTC. Translating gives CASSLVATGAFYGYTF.

The chain has TRBV18 and TRBJ2-7; a weak D match, TRBD1 (7 bases). CDR3 size: 15 residues. Looked up from germline, CDR1 is KGHSH and CDR2 is LQKENI. The V gene lost 2 bases and the J gene lost 3 bases, with 14 bases spanning the gap. The CDR3 DNA reads TGTGCCAGCTCACCAGGCAGGGGGGTCATCTACGAGCAGTACTTC. Protein product: CASSPGRGVIYEQYF.

This chain joins TRBV24-1 and TRBJ2-1, with TRBD1 identical over 7 bases. The V segment lost 7 bases and the J segment 7 bases; nucleotides outside the gene matches: 3. The germline V gene encodes CDR1 KGHDR and CDR2 SFDVKD. The CDR3 totals 12 residues. The CDR3 is CATRSGGNEQFF. CDR3 in DNA: TGTGCCACCAGGTCAGGGGGTAATGAGCAGTTCTTC.

This sequence joins TRBV9 and TRBJ2-5; D is possibly TRBD2 (6 bases). CDR1 is SGDLS and CDR2 is YYNGEE in the germline V gene. The CDR3 is made up of 14 amino acids. The V gene lost 0 bases and the J gene lost 5 bases, with 11 bases spanning the gap. In DNA, the CDR3 is TGTGCCAGCAGCGTAGGTCTGGGACTGGAGACCCAGTACTTC. Its protein is CASSVGLGLETQYF.

The gene calls are TRBV15 and TRBJ1-1; possibly TRBD1 for D (5 bases). CDR1 and CDR2 from the germline V gene are LNHNV and YYDKDF (reference sequence). The CDR3 is made up of 13 amino acids. The V and J ends lost 1 base and 4 bases respectively, with 7 bases between them. CDR3 region: CATSRARGTEAFF. CDR3 in DNA: TGTGCCACCAGCAGAGCGAGGGGCACTGAAGCTTTCTTT.

In its sample, this clonotype was seen a few times. The chain uses TRBV20-1 and TRBJ1-3, with D uncertain. V lost 5 bases and J lost 0, with 11 bases in between. The CDR3 runs 14 residues. In germline, CDR1 is DFQATT, CDR2 SNEGSKA (reference sequence). CDR3 residues: CSAPAASSGNTIYF. CDR3 in DNA: TGCAGTGCTCCAGCCGCTAGCTCTGGAAACACCATATATTTT.

This clonotype came up once. The chain has TRBV11-2 and TRBJ1-5, with 8 nucleotides matching TRBD1. In germline, CDR1 is SGHAT, CDR2 FQNNGV. CDR3 size: 15 residues. V shed 1 base, J shed 5 bases, and the junction held 4 bases outside the gene matches. CDR3 sequence: CASSLGWGQDQPQHF. CDR3 coding DNA: TGTGCCAGCAGCTTAGGCTGGGGACAGGATCAGCCCCAGCATTTT.

This clonotype showed up just a few times. J is TRBJ1-2 and V is TRBV12-3 or TRBV12-4; weak D call: TRBD1 (5 bases). Trimming removed 6 bases at V and 4 bases at J, with 15 bases between. CDR3 length: 14 amino acids. CDR3 sequence reads: CASRLSGASYGYTF. The CDR3 DNA reads as TGTGCCAGCAGGCTTTCTGGGGCCTCCTATGGCTACACCTTC.

This clonotype has just one count. The chain uses TRBV6-5 and TRBJ1-1, with 7 bases that match TRBD1. Germline values: CDR1 MNHEY, CDR2 SVGAGI. Trimming removed 7 bases from V and 7 bases from J; junction bases left unmatched: 12. This CDR3 comprises 14 residues. The CDR3 nucleotides are TGTGCCAGCACCCTGAGAGACAGGGTTGGTGAAGCTTTCTTT. It specifies CASTLRDRVGEAFF.

This clonotype occurred many times. Germline is not matched at one junction end, which may reflect a read error. The rearrangement uses TRBV5-1 and TRBJ1-1; perhaps TRBD1 as D (6 bases). CDR3 length: 14 residues. CDR1 and CDR2 (germline): SGHRS, YFSETQ. The CDR3: CASSFGQMNTEAFF. CDR3 DNA: TGTGCCAGCAGTTTCGGACAGATGAACACTGAAGCTTTCTTT.